These 32 T cell receptor beta chains were sequenced from one sample in a study of blood T cell repertoires in COVID-19. Clones were sequenced by immunoSEQ multiplex PCR, and TCRdb holds only the in-frame ones, with some missing. The data contain 100,000 to 140,000 clones, approximately 80% of them singletons. Sequencing was carried out using peripheral blood. Receptors originate from a man aged 70 or older with acute or convalescent COVID-19.

A note on this clone: The junction departs from germline at one end; a sequencing error may be responsible. This sequence joins TRBV7-7 and TRBJ1-2; D is possibly TRBD1 (5 bases). Looked up from germline, CDR1 is SSHAT and CDR2 is FNYEAQ (reference sequence). This CDR3 spans 15 amino acids. The CDR3 sequence is CASSLAAGPGFGYTF. CDR3 coding DNA: TGTGCTAGCAGCTTAGCAGCAGGGCCAGGGTTTGGCTACACCTTC.

This chain uses TRBV2 with TRBJ1-3, with D possibly matching TRBD1 (5 bases). V was shortened by 4 bases and J by 5 bases, with 9 bases between the two germline ends. Looked up from germline, CDR1 is SNHLY and CDR2 is FYNNEI. The length of the CDR3 is 13 residues. CDR3 sequence: CASSVTERNTIYF. CDR3 nucleotides: TGTGCCAGCAGTGTGACAGAACGAAACACCATATATTTT.

The V gene is TRBV18, the J gene TRBJ1-2, with 9 bases identical to TRBD1. V gave up 3 bases and J gave up 6 bases; unmatched junction bases: 5. CDR1 and CDR2 (germline): KGHSH, LQKENI. The CDR3 runs 14 residues. CDR3 protein: CASSPEQGAHGYTF. CDR3 DNA sequence: TGTGCCAGCTCACCGGAACAGGGGGCGCATGGCTACACCTTC.

This rearrangement joins TRBV7-8 to TRBJ2-5; 9 positions match TRBD1. The V gene end was trimmed by 4 bases and the J gene end by 4 bases; junction bases not matched to a gene: 7. The CDR3 has 15 amino acids. CDR1 and CDR2 (germline): SGHVS, FQNEAQ. The CDR3 sequence: CASSSSGTGRETQYF. CDR3 sequence (DNA): TGTGCCAGCAGCTCATCCGGGACAGGGCGAGAGACCCAGTACTTC.

The chain links TRBV12-3 or TRBV12-4 to TRBJ2-7; D may be TRBD2 (5 bases). This CDR3 region has 12 residues. Trimming pared 0 bases from V and 10 bases from J, leaving 10 bases between. The CDR3 here is CASSLAQTRQYF. The CDR3 DNA is TGTGCCAGCAGTTTAGCCCAAACTAGACAGTACTTC.

This clone was seen a few times. This chain uses TRBV3-1 (or the pseudogene TRBV3-2) with TRBJ2-3; 10 bases line up with TRBD2. With 5 bases clipped from V and 1 base from J, the junction kept 0 bases outside the gene matches. The CDR3 has 14 amino acids. CDR1 and CDR2 (germline): LGHDT, YNNKEL (reference sequence). CDR3 amino acids: CASSGLAGTDTQYF. As DNA, the CDR3 is TGTGCCAGCAGCGGACTAGCGGGCACAGATACGCAGTATTTT.

This rearrangement joins TRBV18 to TRBJ2-5; perhaps TRBD2 as D (7 bases). The germline gives CDR1 KGHSH, CDR2 LQKENI. Trimming took 3 bases from V and 5 from J, leaving 16 bases between them. CDR3 length: 15 amino acids. For the CDR3, the DNA is TGTGCCAGCTCACCGGTTGCGGGGGCCCCGGAGACCCAGTACTTC. This translates into CASSPVAGAPETQYF.

V and J are TRBV13 and TRBJ1-4, with 8 bases matching TRBD1. Looked up from germline, CDR1 is PRHDT and CDR2 is FYEKMQ (reference sequence). V lost 4 bases to trimming and J lost 7 bases; unmatched junction nucleotides: 8. The CDR3 consists of 15 residues. CDR3 loop: CASSSLTGEGEKLFF. CDR3 nucleotides: TGTGCCAGCAGCTCCTTGACAGGGGAAGGTGAAAAACTGTTTTTT. Full variable domain (outside the CDR3, taken from reference TRBV13 and TRBJ1-4): AAGVIQSPRHLIKEKRETATLKCYPIPRHDTVYWYQQGPGQDPQFLISFYEKMQSDKGSIPDRFSAQQFSDYHSELNMSSLELGDSALYFCASSSLTGEGEKLFFGSGTQLSVL.

The chain couples TRBV19 to TRBJ1-2, with D maybe TRBD1 (5 bases). The CDR3 has 12 amino acids. V dropped 3 bases and J dropped 8 bases, with 10 bases sitting between them. The V gene's germline CDR1 is LNHDA and CDR2 SQIVND (reference sequence). CDR3 residues: CASSIRGDGYTF. CDR3 bases: TGTGCCAGTAGTATTAGGGGCGACGGCTACACCTTC.

A few counts support this clone. The J gene is TRBJ2-2, the V gene TRBV12-3 or TRBV12-4, with 7 positions matching TRBD2. The CDR3 is made up of 13 amino acids. The ends lost 7 bases at V and 6 bases at J; junction bases unmatched: 5. The CDR3 DNA is TGTGCCAGCACCTCACGGGGGGCCGGGGAGCTGTTTTTT. Its translation: CASTSRGAGELFF.

This clone was detected only once. The gene calls are TRBV5-1 and TRBJ2-3; 11 nucleotides agree with TRBD2. The junction had 2 bases not matched to a gene; V was cut back by 3 bases and J by 5 bases. CDR3 length: 14 residues. Germline CDR1 reads SGHRS; CDR2 reads YFSETQ. CDR3 DNA sequence: TGCGCCAGCAGCTCGGGACTAGCGGAAGATACGCAGTATTTT. Protein: CASSSGLAEDTQYF.

This clone occurred a few times. CDR3 in DNA: TGTGCCAGCAGTGATTCGAACAGGCGACATCGGGATGGCTACACCTTC. It encodes CASSDSNRRHRDGYTF. The rearrangement uses TRBV6-1 and TRBJ1-2; D is perhaps TRBD1 (5 bases). The CDR3 consists of 16 residues. Trimming shortened V by 3 bases and J by 6 bases, and 20 bases separated the two germline ends. In germline, CDR1 is MNHNS, CDR2 SASEGT.

The chain has TRBV6-6 and TRBJ1-1; tentatively, D is TRBD1 (6 bases). The V gene lost 4 bases and the J gene lost 1 base, with 10 bases spanning the gap. The CDR3 totals 14 residues. Germline CDR1 reads MNHNY; CDR2 reads SVGAGI (reference sequence). This CDR3 reads CASSSPTGNTEAFF. The CDR3 DNA reads TGTGCCAGCAGTTCCCCGACAGGGAACACTGAAGCTTTCTTT.

The chain carries TRBV12-5 and TRBJ1-1, with D perhaps TRBD1 (6 bases). V lost 6 bases and J 4 bases, leaving 9 bases between the germline ends. The CDR3 has 12 residues. CDR1 and CDR2 (germline): LGHNT, FRNRAP. The CDR3 is CASGPQGTEAFF. The CDR3, as DNA: TGTGCTAGTGGACCACAGGGCACTGAAGCTTTCTTT.

The CDR3 protein is CASSSRLYEQYF. CDR3 nucleotides: TGTGCCAGCAGTTCACGACTGTACGAGCAGTACTTC. This sequence joins TRBV27 and TRBJ2-7; D is unresolved. V shed 4 bases and J shed 4 bases, with 8 bases lying between them. Germline loops: CDR1 MNHEY, CDR2 SMNVEV (reference sequence). The CDR3 totals 12 residues.

The rearrangement uses TRBV3-1 (or the pseudogene TRBV3-2) and TRBJ2-3; 8 bases map to TRBD2. Germline V gives CDR1 LGHDT, CDR2 YNNKEL (reference sequence). The CDR3 contains 15 residues. The V gene end was trimmed by 2 bases and the J gene end by 0 bases; junction bases not matched to a gene: 1. The CDR3 loop reads CASSQTGGSTDTQYF. The CDR3 DNA is TGTGCCAGCAGCCAAACGGGGGGGAGCACAGATACGCAGTATTTT.

V gene TRBV6-6 combines with J gene TRBJ1-2; TRBD1 aligns across 9 bases. CDR1 and CDR2 (germline): MNHNY, SVGAGI (reference sequence). J lost 8 bases, V lost 6 bases, and 7 bases had no gene match. There are 13 residues in the CDR3. The CDR3 nucleotides read TGTGCCAGCAGCTCAGACAGGGGGAAGGGCTACACCTTC. This gives the protein CASSSDRGKGYTF.

V gene TRBV5-6 combines with J gene TRBJ1-2; D gene uncertain. Between the trimmed V and J ends, which lost 0 bases and 6 bases, there was a span of 9 bases. Germline V gives CDR1 SGHDT, CDR2 YYEEEE. This CDR3 contains 13 residues. The CDR3 region has the DNA TGTGCCAGCAGCTTGGTGGTCGGGGATGGCTACACCTTC. It yields the protein CASSLVVGDGYTF.

The chain is built from TRBV11-3 and TRBJ2-1; D perhaps matches TRBD2 (5 bases). V was cut by 1 base and J by 6 bases, with 13 bases left in between. CDR3 length: 15 amino acids. CDR1 is SGHNT and CDR2 is YENEEA in the germline V gene. This chain's CDR3 is CASSLGGLVSNEQFF. In nucleotides, the CDR3 is TGTGCCAGCAGCTTAGGAGGGCTTGTCAGCAATGAGCAGTTCTTC.

The chain has TRBV18 and TRBJ2-7; 7 nucleotides agree with TRBD2. Germline lookup yields CDR1 KGHSH and CDR2 LQKENI. The ends lost 6 bases at V and 5 bases at J; junction bases unmatched: 13. The CDR3 is made up of 15 amino acids. The CDR3 DNA reads as TGTGCCAGCTCCCCAAAACTAGCGAATAGTAACGAGCAGTACTTC. It encodes CASSPKLANSNEQYF.

The chain carries TRBV6-1 and TRBJ2-1; D is unclear. This CDR3 spans 15 amino acids. Germline V gene data show CDR1 as MNHNS and CDR2 as SASEGT. The V and J ends lost 2 bases and 2 bases respectively, with 10 bases between them. The CDR3 bases are TGTGCCAGCAGTGAACAATTGGGCGCCTACAATGAGCAGTTCTTC. Protein: CASSEQLGAYNEQFF.

This sequence joins TRBV19 and TRBJ1-1; the D gene is possibly TRBD1 (6 bases). The V and J ends lost 3 bases and 4 bases respectively, with 15 bases between them. The CDR3 is made up of 15 amino acids. The germline V gene encodes CDR1 LNHDA and CDR2 SQIVND (reference sequence). The CDR3 region has the DNA TGTGCCAGTAGTATTGATACAGGGTTTGGCACTGAAGCTTTCTTT. This encodes CASSIDTGFGTEAFF.

CDR3 residues: CASSIEGTGEETQYF. Here the CDR3 DNA reads TGTGCCAGTAGTATAGAAGGGACAGGGGAAGAGACCCAGTACTTC. This rearrangement joins TRBV19 to TRBJ2-5, with 10 bases fitting TRBD1. V lost 0 bases, J lost 3 bases, and 1 base stayed unmatched. The CDR3 extends over 15 amino acids. CDR1 LNHDA and CDR2 SQIVND come from the germline V gene (reference sequence).

The rearrangement links TRBV19 to TRBJ2-3; 7 bases are shared with TRBD2. V dropped 5 bases and J dropped 1; count of bases not matched to a gene: 6. In germline, CDR1 is LNHDA, CDR2 SQIVND (reference sequence). The CDR3 runs 15 residues. CDR3 sequence (DNA): TGTGCCAGTAGTCCGTGGCTAGCGGGCACAGATACGCAGTATTTT. It codes for CASSPWLAGTDTQYF.

This rearrangement joins TRBV7-6 to TRBJ1-4, with 10 positions matching TRBD1. The germline gives CDR1 SGHVS, CDR2 FNYEAQ. V lost 5 bases to trimming and J lost 5 bases; unmatched junction nucleotides: 11. The CDR3 totals 17 residues. This chain's CDR3 is CASSPVFSGQGNEKLFF. In DNA, the CDR3 is TGTGCCAGCAGCCCCGTTTTTTCGGGACAGGGGAATGAAAAACTGTTTTTT.

The chain recombines TRBV18 with TRBJ1-6, with D possibly matching TRBD1 (5 bases). Trimming took off 1 base at V and 9 bases at J, with 13 bases between the two ends. Germline V gene lookup returns CDR1 KGHSH and CDR2 LQKENI. The CDR3 extends over 15 amino acids. Here the CDR3 DNA reads TGTGCCAGCTCACCACTGGGGCAGGATTTTTCACCCCTCCACTTT. Its translation: CASSPLGQDFSPLHF.

This chain links TRBV5-1 with TRBJ2-7, with D possibly TRBD1 on 6 matching bases. Germline V CDR1 and CDR2: SGHRS, YFSETQ. The germline V and J ends were trimmed by 5 bases and 4 bases, with 7 bases remaining between them. The length of the CDR3 is 11 residues. In DNA, the CDR3 is TGCGCCAGCAGGAGGGGGTACGAGCAGTACTTC. Translation gives CASRRGYEQYF.

The chain is built from TRBV3-1 (or the pseudogene TRBV3-2) and TRBJ2-1; 9 nucleotides agree with TRBD1. The CDR3 runs to 14 residues. The J segment lost 6 bases and the V segment lost 1 base, leaving 1 base of the junction unmatched. In germline, CDR1 is LGHDT, CDR2 YNNKEL (reference sequence). The CDR3 loop is CASSQGDRVNEQFF. CDR3 nucleotides: TGTGCCAGCAGCCAAGGGGACAGGGTCAATGAGCAGTTCTTC.

This chain connects TRBV7-9 to TRBJ1-2, with no clear D. Germline values: CDR1 SEHNR, CDR2 FQNEAQ (reference sequence). V dropped 4 bases and J dropped 4 bases, with 25 bases sitting between them. The CDR3 loop spans 18 amino acids. The CDR3 loop reads CASSWSGAGDTSLYGYTF. The CDR3 nucleotides are TGTGCCAGCAGCTGGTCGGGAGCAGGAGATACTAGCCTCTATGGCTACACCTTC.

The chain employs TRBV9 and TRBJ1-2, with TRBD1 matching 10 bases. V was pared by 3 bases and J by 4 bases, with 6 bases of the junction left unmatched. From germline, CDR1 is SGDLS and CDR2 YYNGEE. The length of the CDR3 is 15 residues. The CDR3 spells CASSGGQGTGYGYTF. CDR3 nucleotide sequence: TGTGCCAGCAGCGGGGGACAGGGGACTGGCTATGGCTACACCTTC.

The chain is built from TRBV5-1 and TRBJ2-3; 9 positions match TRBD1. CDR1 is SGHRS, CDR2 YFSETQ, per germline. Trimming at V came to 4 bases and at J to 6 bases, leaving 9 bases not matched to a gene. CDR3 length: 15 residues. In DNA form, the CDR3 reads TGCGCCAGCAGCCTATGGACAGGGGAAAAGGATACGCAGTATTTT. Its translation is CASSLWTGEKDTQYF.

This chain uses TRBV15 with TRBJ1-1; TRBD1 matches 7 bases. Germline CDR1 reads LNHNV; CDR2 reads YYDKDF (reference sequence). The CDR3 extends over 17 amino acids. Trimming took 2 bases from V and 3 from J; bases not matched to a gene: 12. The CDR3 DNA reads TGTGCCACCAGCAGACCTATGACAGGGAGAAGGGACACTGAAGCTTTCTTT. Its translation: CATSRPMTGRRDTEAFF.